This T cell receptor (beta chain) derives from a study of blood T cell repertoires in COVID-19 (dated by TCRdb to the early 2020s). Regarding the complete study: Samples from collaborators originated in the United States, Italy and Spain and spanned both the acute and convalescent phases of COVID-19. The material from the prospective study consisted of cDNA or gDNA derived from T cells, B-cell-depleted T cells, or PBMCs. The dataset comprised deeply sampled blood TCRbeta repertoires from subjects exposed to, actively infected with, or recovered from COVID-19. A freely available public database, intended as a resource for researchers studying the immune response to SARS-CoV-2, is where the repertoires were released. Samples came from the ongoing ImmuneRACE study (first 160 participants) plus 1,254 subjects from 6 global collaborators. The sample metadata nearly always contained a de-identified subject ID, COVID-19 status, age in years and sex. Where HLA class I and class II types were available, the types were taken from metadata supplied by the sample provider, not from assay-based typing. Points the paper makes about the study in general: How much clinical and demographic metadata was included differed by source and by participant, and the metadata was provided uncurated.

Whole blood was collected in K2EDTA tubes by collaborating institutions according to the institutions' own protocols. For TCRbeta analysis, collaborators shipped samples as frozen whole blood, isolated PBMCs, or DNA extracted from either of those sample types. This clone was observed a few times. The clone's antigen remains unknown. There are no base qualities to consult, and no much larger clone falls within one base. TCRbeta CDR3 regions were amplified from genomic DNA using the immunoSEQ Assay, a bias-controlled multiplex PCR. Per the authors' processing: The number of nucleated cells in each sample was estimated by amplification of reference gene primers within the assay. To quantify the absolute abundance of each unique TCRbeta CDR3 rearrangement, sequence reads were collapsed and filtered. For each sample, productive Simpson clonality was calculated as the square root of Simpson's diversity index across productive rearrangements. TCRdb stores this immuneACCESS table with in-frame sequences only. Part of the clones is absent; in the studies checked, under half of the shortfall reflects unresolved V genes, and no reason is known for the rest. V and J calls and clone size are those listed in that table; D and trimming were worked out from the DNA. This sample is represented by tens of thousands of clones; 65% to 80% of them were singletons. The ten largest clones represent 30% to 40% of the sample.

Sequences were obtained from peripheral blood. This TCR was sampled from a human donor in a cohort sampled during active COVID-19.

The nucleotides read TGCGCCAGCAGCCAAGCGGGGGGGATTTCTCACGAAGCTTTCTTT. It translates as CASSQAGGISHEAFF. The V and J segments used are TRBV4-1 and TRBJ1-1; tentative D gene TRBD1, with 5 bases matching. CDR1 and CDR2 are read off the germline V gene as MGHRA and YSYEKL. Trimming takes 1 base from V and 8 bases from J, and the germline ends sit 17 bases apart. The CDR3 covers 15 residues, taking in both the cysteine and the phenylalanine. Of the read, only the CDR3 DNA is kept; its 45 bases are in frame from base 1.